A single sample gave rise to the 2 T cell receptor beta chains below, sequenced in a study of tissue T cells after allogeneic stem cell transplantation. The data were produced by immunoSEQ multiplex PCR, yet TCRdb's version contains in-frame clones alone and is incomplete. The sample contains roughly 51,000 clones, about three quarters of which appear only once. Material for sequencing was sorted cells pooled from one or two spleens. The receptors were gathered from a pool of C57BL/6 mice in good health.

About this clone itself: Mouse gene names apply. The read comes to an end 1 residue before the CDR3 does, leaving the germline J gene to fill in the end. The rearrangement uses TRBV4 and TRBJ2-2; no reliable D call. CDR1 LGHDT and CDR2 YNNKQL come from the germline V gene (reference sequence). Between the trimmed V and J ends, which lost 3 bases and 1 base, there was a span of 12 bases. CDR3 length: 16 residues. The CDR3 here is CASSYPLSLNTGQLYF. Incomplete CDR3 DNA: TGTGCCAGCAGCTACCCTCTGAGCCTAAACACCGGGCAGCTCTAC.

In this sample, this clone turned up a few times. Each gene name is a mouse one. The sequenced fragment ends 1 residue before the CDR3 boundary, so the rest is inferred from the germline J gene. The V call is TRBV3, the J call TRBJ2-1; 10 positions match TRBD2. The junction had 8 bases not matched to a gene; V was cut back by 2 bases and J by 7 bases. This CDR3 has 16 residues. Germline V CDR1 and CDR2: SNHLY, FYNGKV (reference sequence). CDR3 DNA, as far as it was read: TGTGCCAGCAGCTTACGGCTGGGGGGGCGCGGGGCTGAGCAGTTC. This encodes CASSLRLGGRGAEQF. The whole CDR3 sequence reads CASSLRLGGRGAEQFF.